This T cell receptor (beta chain) was retrieved from a study of Ad26.COV2.S vaccination and SARS-CoV-2 variants. Study information: Enrollment placed the donor in the COV1001 Ad26.COV2.S trial arm.

This CDR3 has 15 residues. Germline V gene data show CDR1 as MNHNY and CDR2 as SVGAGI (reference sequence). V was clipped by 4 bases and J by 3 bases; unmatched bases: 6. Libraries were prepared by immunoSEQ multiplex PCR; TCRdb keeps only in-frame clonotypes and omits some of them. This sample has fewer than 900,000 clones, with about 89% found just once. Treatment specified: over 15 received Ad26.COV2.S at low or high dose, single or two shots; about 5 received placebo; per-sample allocation not given. Samples analyzed were those drawn on day 63 after the first vaccine or placebo injection. A Boston adult aged 18-55 years was the donor. This clone was seen a single time. The antigen remains undetermined. Findings and caveats of the study: The study found similar non-spike TCR breadth in vaccine and placebo recipients. The analyses of TCR breadth and depth may have understated the size of total T cell responses.

This specimen consisted of peripheral blood, obtained in a trial of Ad26.COV2.S vaccine versus placebo. The chain employs TRBV6-6 and TRBJ2-7, with 10 nucleotides matching TRBD1. This clonotype was obtained from a person between 18 and 65 years old who received the Ad26.COV2.S COVID-19 vaccine or a placebo. CDR3 loop: CASSSQGQGNYEQYF. CDR3 nucleotides: TGTGCCAGCAGTTCTCAGGGACAGGGGAACTACGAGCAGTACTTC.